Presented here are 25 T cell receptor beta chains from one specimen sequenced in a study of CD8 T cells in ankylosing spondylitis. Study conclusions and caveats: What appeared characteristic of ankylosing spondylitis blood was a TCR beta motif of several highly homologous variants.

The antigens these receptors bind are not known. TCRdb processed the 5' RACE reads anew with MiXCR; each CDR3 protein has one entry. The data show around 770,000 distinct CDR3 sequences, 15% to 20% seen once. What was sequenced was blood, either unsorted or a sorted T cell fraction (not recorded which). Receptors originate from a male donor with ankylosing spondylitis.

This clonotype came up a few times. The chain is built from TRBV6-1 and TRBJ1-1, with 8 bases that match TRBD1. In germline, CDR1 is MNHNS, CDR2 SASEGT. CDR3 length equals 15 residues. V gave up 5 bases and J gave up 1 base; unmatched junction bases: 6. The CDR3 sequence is CASSLQGAGNTEAFF. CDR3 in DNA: TGTGCCAGCAGTCTTCAGGGGGCCGGGAACACTGAAGCTTTCTTT.

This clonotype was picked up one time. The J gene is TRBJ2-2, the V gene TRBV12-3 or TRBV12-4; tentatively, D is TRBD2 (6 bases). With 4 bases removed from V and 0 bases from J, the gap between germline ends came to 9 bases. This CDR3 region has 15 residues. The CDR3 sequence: CASSSDYPNTGELFF. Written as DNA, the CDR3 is TGTGCCAGCAGTTCGGACTATCCGAACACCGGGGAGCTGTTTTTT.

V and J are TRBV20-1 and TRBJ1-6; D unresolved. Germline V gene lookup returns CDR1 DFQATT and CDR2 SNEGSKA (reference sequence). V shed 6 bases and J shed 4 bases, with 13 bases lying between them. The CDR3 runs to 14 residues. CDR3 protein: CSASKGAYNSPLHF. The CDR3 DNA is TGCAGTGCGTCTAAGGGAGCTTATAATTCACCCCTCCACTTT.

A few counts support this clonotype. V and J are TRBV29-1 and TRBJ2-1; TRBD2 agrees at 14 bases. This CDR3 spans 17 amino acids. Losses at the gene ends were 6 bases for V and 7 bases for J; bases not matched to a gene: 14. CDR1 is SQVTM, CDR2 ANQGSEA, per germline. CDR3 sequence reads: CSVHVPGLAGEGNEQFF. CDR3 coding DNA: TGCAGCGTACACGTCCCGGGACTAGCGGGAGAAGGTAATGAGCAGTTCTTC.

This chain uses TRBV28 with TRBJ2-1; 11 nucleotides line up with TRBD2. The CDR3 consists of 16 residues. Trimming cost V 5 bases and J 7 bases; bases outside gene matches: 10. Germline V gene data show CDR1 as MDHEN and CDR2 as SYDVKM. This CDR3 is CASSPPTSGKLNEQFF. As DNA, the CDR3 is TGTGCCAGCAGTCCCCCGACTAGCGGGAAGTTAAATGAGCAGTTCTTC.

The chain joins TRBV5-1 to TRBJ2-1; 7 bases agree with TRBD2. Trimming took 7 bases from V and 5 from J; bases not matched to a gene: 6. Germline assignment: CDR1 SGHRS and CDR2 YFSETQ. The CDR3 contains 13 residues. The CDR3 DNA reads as TGCGCCAGCGCCCAGACTAGCAACAATGAGCAGTTCTTC. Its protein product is CASAQTSNNEQFF. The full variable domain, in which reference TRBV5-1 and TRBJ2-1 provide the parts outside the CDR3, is KAGVTQTPRYLIKTRGQQVTLSCSPISGHRSVSWYQQTPGQGLQFLFEYFSETQRNKGNFPGRFSGRQFSNSRSEMNVSTLELGDSALYLCASAQTSNNEQFFGPGTRLTVL.

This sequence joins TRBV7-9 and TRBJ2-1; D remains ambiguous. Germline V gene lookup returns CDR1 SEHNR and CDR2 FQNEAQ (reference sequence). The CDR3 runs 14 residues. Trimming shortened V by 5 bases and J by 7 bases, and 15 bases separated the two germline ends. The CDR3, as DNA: TGTGCCAGCAGCCCAAGTCTCGGAGTTAATGAGCAGTTCTTC. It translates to CASSPSLGVNEQFF.

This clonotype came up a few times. The CDR3 sequence is CASSLAARGNKYGYTF. In DNA form, the CDR3 reads TGTGCCAGCAGCCTCGCGGCGAGGGGGAATAAGTATGGCTACACCTTC. The chain links TRBV5-5 to TRBJ1-2, with D possibly being TRBD1 (6 bases). The V end was cut by 4 bases, the J end by 5 bases, with 21 bases between. CDR3 length equals 16 residues. Germline CDR1 reads SGHKS; CDR2 reads YYEKEE (reference sequence).

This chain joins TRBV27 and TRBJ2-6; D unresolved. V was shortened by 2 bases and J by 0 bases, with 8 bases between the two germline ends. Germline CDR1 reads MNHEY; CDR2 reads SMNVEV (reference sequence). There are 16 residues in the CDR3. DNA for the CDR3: TGTGCCAGCAGTTTACTGGCATACTCTGGGGCCAACGTCCTGACTTTC. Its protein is CASSLLAYSGANVLTF.

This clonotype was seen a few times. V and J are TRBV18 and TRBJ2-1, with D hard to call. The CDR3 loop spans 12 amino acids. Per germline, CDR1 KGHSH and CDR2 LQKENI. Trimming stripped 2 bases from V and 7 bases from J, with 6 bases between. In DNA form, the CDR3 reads TGTGCCAGCTCACCAGCGTTAAATGAGCAGTTCTTC. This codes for CASSPALNEQFF.

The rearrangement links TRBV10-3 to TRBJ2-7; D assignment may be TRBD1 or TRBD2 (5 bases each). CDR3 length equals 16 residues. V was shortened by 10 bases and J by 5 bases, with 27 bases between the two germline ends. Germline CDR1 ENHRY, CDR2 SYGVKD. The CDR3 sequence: CATRRGGNRGFHEQYF. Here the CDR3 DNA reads TGTGCCACACGACGAGGAGGTAATAGGGGATTCCACGAGCAGTACTTC.

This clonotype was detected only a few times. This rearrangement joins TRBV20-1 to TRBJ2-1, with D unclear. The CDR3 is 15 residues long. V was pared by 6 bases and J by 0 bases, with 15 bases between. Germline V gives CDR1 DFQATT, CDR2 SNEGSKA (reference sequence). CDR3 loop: CSAMNSASSYNEQFF. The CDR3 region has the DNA TGCAGTGCCATGAACTCGGCGAGCTCCTACAATGAGCAGTTCTTC.

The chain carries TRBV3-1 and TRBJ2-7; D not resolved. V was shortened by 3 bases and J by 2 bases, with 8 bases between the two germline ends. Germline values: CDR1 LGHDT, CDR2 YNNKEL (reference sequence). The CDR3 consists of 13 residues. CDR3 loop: CASSHGRTYEQYF. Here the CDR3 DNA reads TGTGCCAGCAGCCATGGCAGAACCTACGAGCAGTACTTC.

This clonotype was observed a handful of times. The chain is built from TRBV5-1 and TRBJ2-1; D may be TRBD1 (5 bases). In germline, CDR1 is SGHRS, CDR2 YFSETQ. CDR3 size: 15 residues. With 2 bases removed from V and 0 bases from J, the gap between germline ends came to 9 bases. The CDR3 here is CASSFVGASYNEQFF. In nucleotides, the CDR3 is TGCGCCAGCAGCTTCGTTGGGGCCTCCTACAATGAGCAGTTCTTC.

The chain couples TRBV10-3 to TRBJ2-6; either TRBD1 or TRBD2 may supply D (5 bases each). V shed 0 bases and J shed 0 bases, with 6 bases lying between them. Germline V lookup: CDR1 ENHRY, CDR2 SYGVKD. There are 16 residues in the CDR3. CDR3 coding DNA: TGTGCCATCAGTGAGTCGAGGGGCTCTGGGGCCAACGTCCTGACTTTC. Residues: CAISESRGSGANVLTF.

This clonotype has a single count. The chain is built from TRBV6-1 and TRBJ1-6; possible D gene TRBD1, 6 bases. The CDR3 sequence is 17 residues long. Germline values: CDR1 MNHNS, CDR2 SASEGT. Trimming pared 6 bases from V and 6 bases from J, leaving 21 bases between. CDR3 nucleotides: TGTGCCAGCAGAACGGGGGGCCGTGGATGGGTTAATTCACCCCTCCACTTT. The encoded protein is CASRTGGRGWVNSPLHF.

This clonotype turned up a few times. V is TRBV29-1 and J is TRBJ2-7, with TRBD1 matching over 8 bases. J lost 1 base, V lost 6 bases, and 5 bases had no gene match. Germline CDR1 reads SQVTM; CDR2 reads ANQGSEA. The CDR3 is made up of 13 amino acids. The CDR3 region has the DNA TGCAGCGTCTCAGGGGGCGCGTCCTACGAGCAGTACTTC. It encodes CSVSGGASYEQYF.

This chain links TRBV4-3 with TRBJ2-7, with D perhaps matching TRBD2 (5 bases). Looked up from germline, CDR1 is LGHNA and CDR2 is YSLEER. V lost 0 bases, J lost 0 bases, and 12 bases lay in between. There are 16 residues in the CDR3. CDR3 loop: CASSQDRGISSYEQYF. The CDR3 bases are TGCGCCAGCAGCCAAGACCGGGGAATAAGCTCCTACGAGCAGTACTTC.

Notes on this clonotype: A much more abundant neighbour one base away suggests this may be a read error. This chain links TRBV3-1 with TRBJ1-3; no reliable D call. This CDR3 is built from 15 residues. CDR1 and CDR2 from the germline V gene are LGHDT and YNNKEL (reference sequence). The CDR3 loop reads CATSQAGSSGNTIYF. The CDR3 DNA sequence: TGTGCCACCAGCCAAGCGGGGAGCTCTGGAAACACCATATATTTT.

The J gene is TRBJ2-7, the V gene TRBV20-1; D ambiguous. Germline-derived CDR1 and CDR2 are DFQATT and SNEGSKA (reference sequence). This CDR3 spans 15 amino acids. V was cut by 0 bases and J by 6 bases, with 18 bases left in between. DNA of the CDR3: TGCAGTGCTAGAGATCCTCCGTCCATCCTAGGCGAGCAGTACTTC. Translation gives CSARDPPSILGEQYF.

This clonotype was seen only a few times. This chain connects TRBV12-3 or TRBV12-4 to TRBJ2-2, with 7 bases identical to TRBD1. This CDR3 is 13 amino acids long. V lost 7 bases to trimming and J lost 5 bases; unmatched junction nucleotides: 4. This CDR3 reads CASTLRGTGELFF. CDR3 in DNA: TGTGCCAGCACCCTCAGGGGGACCGGGGAGCTGTTTTTT.

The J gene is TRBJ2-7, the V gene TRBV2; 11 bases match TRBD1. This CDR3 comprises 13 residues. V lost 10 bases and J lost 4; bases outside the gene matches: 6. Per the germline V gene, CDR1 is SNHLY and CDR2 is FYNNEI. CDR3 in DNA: TGTGCCACCACCGGGACAGGGGGATACGAGCAGTACTTC. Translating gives CATTGTGGYEQYF.

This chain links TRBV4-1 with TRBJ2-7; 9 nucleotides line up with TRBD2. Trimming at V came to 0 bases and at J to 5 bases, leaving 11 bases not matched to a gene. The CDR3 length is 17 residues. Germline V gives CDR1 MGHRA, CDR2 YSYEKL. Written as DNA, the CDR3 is TGCGCCAGCAGCCAAGACCCTTCTAGGACTAGCGACAACGAGCAGTACTTC. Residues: CASSQDPSRTSDNEQYF.

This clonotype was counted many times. CDR3 in amino acids: CASRGRHEAFF. The CDR3 DNA is TGTGCCAGTAGAGGACGGCATGAAGCTTTCTTT. This chain links TRBV19 with TRBJ1-1; D unresolved. Trimming removed 6 bases at V and 7 bases at J, with 9 bases between. CDR3 size: 11 residues. The germline V gene has CDR1 LNHDA and CDR2 SQIVND (reference sequence).

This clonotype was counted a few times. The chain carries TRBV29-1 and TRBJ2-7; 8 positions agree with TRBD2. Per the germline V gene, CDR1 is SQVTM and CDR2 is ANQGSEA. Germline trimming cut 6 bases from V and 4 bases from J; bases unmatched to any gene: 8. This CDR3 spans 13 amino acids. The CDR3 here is CSVNGGVGYEQYF. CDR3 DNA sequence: TGCAGCGTGAACGGGGGGGTAGGGTACGAGCAGTACTTC.